These 16 T cell receptor beta chains came from one sample sequenced in a study of Tregs in tolerant kidney transplant recipients. Some clones are missing from TCRdb's copy, which holds only in-frame ones; the method was immunoSEQ multiplex PCR. The table has 35,000 to 55,000 clones, roughly 89% seen once; the top ten hold 0.7%. The sequenced sample consisted of Tregs from blood. The receptors derive from a human donor in good health.

This rearrangement joins TRBV11-2 to TRBJ1-5, with unresolved D. The germline gives CDR1 SGHAT, CDR2 FQNNGV. This CDR3 is 15 amino acids long. With 1 base removed from V and 6 bases from J, the gap between germline ends came to 13 bases. CDR3 nucleotides: TGTGCCAGCAGCTTAGGGGCGACTCCAGGTCAGCCCCAGCATTTT. This gives the protein CASSLGATPGQPQHF.

The chain couples TRBV14 to TRBJ1-5; D is undetermined. V dropped 2 bases and J dropped 2 bases, with 25 bases sitting between them. The CDR3 has 20 amino acids. The germline gives CDR1 SGHDN, CDR2 FVKESK. The CDR3 nucleotides are TGTGCCAGCAGCCAAAAAAACCTGGCTTTGAGAGGGAGGGGCAATCAGCCCCAGCATTTT. Translated: CASSQKNLALRGRGNQPQHF.

This clone was counted a single time. V and J are TRBV30 and TRBJ2-5, with 10 bases lining up with TRBD1. The DNA matches TRBJ2-7 better at its end, which makes the J call doubtful. The CDR3 loop spans 14 amino acids. Germline V gene sequence: CDR1 GTSNPN, CDR2 SVGIG (reference sequence). This CDR3 reads CAWVGKDRGDEQYF. CDR3 sequence (DNA): TGTGCCTGGGTGGGGAAGGACAGGGGGGACGAGCAGTACTTC.

The chain links TRBV5-1 to TRBJ1-1; TRBD1 might be the D (5 bases). CDR3 length: 14 amino acids. The germline V and J ends were trimmed by 5 bases and 3 bases, with 14 bases remaining between them. Germline V gene sequence: CDR1 SGHRS, CDR2 YFSETQ. The CDR3 here is CASRTREGHTEAFF. The CDR3 DNA follows: TGCGCCAGCAGGACTCGTGAGGGGCACACTGAAGCTTTCTTT.

This CDR3 reads CSVIDRSLNYGYTF. The CDR3 coding sequence is TGCAGCGTTATCGACAGAAGTCTTAACTATGGCTACACCTTC. This rearrangement joins TRBV29-1 to TRBJ1-2; D might be TRBD1 (5 bases). The germline V gene has CDR1 SQVTM and CDR2 ANQGSEA. The CDR3 spans 14 residues. Between the trimmed V and J ends, which lost 5 bases and 1 base, there was a span of 14 bases.

The chain recombines TRBV7-9 with TRBJ2-1; 9 bases align to TRBD2. The CDR3 spans 19 residues. V was pared by 3 bases and J by 0 bases, with 12 bases of the junction left unmatched. Germline CDR1 SEHNR, CDR2 FQNEAQ (reference sequence). The CDR3: CASSFLWIAGASSYNEQFF. CDR3 sequence (DNA): TGTGCCAGCAGCTTCCTTTGGATAGCGGGGGCTAGCTCCTACAATGAGCAGTTCTTC.

The CDR3 reads CASSLGQGEGNEQFF. The CDR3 DNA follows: TGTGCCAGCAGCTTAGGGCAAGGGGAGGGCAATGAGCAGTTCTTC. The chain is built from TRBV11-3 and TRBJ2-1; TRBD2 matches at 7 bases. After removal of 1 base from V and 6 bases from J, the junction contained 6 bases not matched to a gene. The germline V gene has CDR1 SGHNT and CDR2 YENEEA. The CDR3 runs to 15 residues.

This clone was recorded once. The rearrangement joins TRBV4-2 to TRBJ1-1; 7 nucleotides match TRBD1. The ends lost 0 bases at V and 5 bases at J; junction bases unmatched: 18. Germline CDR1 reads LGHNA; CDR2 reads YNFKEQ. The CDR3 sequence is 19 residues long. The CDR3 DNA reads TGTGCCAGCAGCCAAGATCCCCCCCCGGGTGCAGGGGGGTGGACTGAAGCTTTCTTT. It is translated as CASSQDPPPGAGGWTEAFF.

The chain combines TRBV11-3 with TRBJ2-5, with TRBD1 as a possible D gene (6 bases). The V gene's germline CDR1 is SGHNT and CDR2 YENEEA. V gave up 6 bases and J gave up 4 bases, with 12 bases separating them. The CDR3 has 13 residues. The CDR3 loop is CASSLRGGETQYF. The DNA for the CDR3 is TGTGCCAGCAGTCTAAGAGGGGGAGAGACCCAGTACTTC.

The chain carries TRBV5-1 and TRBJ2-1; 10 bases line up with TRBD2. Per the germline V gene, CDR1 is SGHRS and CDR2 is YFSETQ. The CDR3 loop spans 15 amino acids. The ends lost 1 base at V and 9 bases at J; junction bases unmatched: 7. The CDR3 region is CASSLSGGAGSEQFF. CDR3 nucleotides: TGCGCCAGCAGCTTGAGCGGGGGGGCTGGAAGTGAGCAGTTCTTC. Combining the CDR3 with reference TRBV5-1 and TRBJ2-1 gives the whole variable domain KAGVTQTPRYLIKTRGQQVTLSCSPISGHRSVSWYQQTPGQGLQFLFEYFSETQRNKGNFPGRFSGRQFSNSRSEMNVSTLELGDSALYLCASSLSGGAGSEQFFGPGTRLTVL.

The chain couples TRBV7-9 to TRBJ2-7; TRBD2 aligns across 13 bases. The germline V gene encodes CDR1 SEHNR and CDR2 FQNEAQ (reference sequence). Trimming removed 3 bases from V and 4 bases from J; junction bases left unmatched: 6. CDR3 length equals 16 residues. In nucleotides, the CDR3 is TGTGCCAGCAGCTTCGGGACTAGCGGGAATTCTTACGAGCAGTACTTC. Its translation is CASSFGTSGNSYEQYF.

V gene TRBV5-6 combines with J gene TRBJ2-7, with D perhaps TRBD1 (5 bases). The last part of the DNA fits TRBJ2-5 better; the J call may be wrong. CDR3 size: 13 residues. The germline V gene encodes CDR1 SGHDT and CDR2 YYEEEE. The CDR3 loop is CASSPQGGETQYF. Here the CDR3 DNA reads TGTGCCAGCAGCCCCCAGGGTGGGGAGACCCAGTACTTC.

This chain uses TRBV7-2 with TRBJ2-5; TRBD2 matches at 8 bases. Per the germline V gene, CDR1 is SGHTA and CDR2 is FQGNSA. The CDR3 extends over 15 amino acids. Losses at the gene ends were 2 bases for V and 3 bases for J; bases not matched to a gene: 5. The CDR3 DNA follows: TGTGCCAGCAGCTTATACGGGGGGGCCGAAGAGACCCAGTACTTC. Its protein product is CASSLYGGAEETQYF.

This chain links TRBV5-5 with TRBJ1-5, with D unresolved. The germline gives CDR1 SGHKS, CDR2 YYEKEE (reference sequence). The CDR3 extends over 14 amino acids. The ends were cut back, 5 bases at V and 2 bases at J, with 11 bases in the middle. CDR3 in DNA: TGTGCCAGCAGTCCCGCGGTGGGCAATCAGCCCCAGCATTTT. Its protein is CASSPAVGNQPQHF.

In this sample, this clone turned up a few times. V usage is TRBV2 and J usage is TRBJ1-4, with 8 bases that match TRBD1. Germline V gene sequence: CDR1 SNHLY, CDR2 FYNNEI. This CDR3 is 14 amino acids long. The trim removed 3 bases at V and 8 bases at J, leaving 5 bases unmatched. The CDR3 sequence is CASSDRGRGEKLFF. CDR3 DNA: TGTGCCAGCAGTGACAGGGGGCGTGGGGAAAAACTGTTTTTT.

The chain joins TRBV7-9 to TRBJ2-7; possibly TRBD1 for D (6 bases). The ends were cut back, 8 bases at V and 2 bases at J, with 16 bases in the middle. The V gene's germline CDR1 is SEHNR and CDR2 FQNEAQ (reference sequence). CDR3 size: 14 residues. This chain's CDR3 is CASGRRDTAYEQYF. CDR3 in DNA: TGTGCCAGCGGACGCCGGGACACCGCCTACGAGCAGTACTTC.